This T cell receptor (beta chain) was sequenced during a study of PD-1 blockade in mismatch repair-deficient tumors. Whole-study results and caveats: Tumor-resident clones, often undetectable pretreatment in blood, expanded then contracted after pembrolizumab.

All patients were mismatch repair deficient, assessed by either PCR or immunohistochemistry. About this clone: Its specificity is unknown.

Here immunoSEQ multiplex PCR was the method, and the copy in TCRdb shows in-frame clones only, minus some. The table lists 56,000 or so clones, roughly 78% of them singletons. The CDR3 runs 17 residues. Germline V CDR1 and CDR2: KGHSH, LQKENI. With 0 bases removed from V and 2 bases from J, the gap between germline ends came to 14 bases. This TCR was recovered from an adult with mismatch repair-deficient cancer. The V gene is TRBV18, the J gene TRBJ2-1; D is possibly TRBD1 or TRBD2 (6 bases each). Sequenced here: peripheral blood, sampled 4 weeks after starting pembrolizumab. For the CDR3, the DNA is TGTGCCAGCTCACCACCACGGGGGCTTTTTACCTACAATGAGCAGTTCTTC. Protein sequence: CASSPPRGLFTYNEQFF.